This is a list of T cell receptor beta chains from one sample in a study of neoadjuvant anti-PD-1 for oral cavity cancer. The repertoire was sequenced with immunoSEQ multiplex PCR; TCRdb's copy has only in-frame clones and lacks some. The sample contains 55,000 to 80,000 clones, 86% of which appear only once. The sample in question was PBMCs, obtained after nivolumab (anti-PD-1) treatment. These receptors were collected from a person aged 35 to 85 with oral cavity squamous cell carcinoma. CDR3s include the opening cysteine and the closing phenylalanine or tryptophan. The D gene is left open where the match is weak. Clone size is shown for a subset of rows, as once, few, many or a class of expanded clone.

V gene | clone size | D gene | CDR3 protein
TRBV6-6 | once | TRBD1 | CASSQGQGKSELFF
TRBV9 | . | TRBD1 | CASSAGQGGRMNTEAFF
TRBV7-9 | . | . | CASRSTDTQYF
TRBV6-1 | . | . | CASSLTTIGDYGYTF
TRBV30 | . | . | CAWSGDPRSYNEQFF
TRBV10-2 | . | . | CASSGGGGELFF
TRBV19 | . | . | CASSFGGTGANVLTF
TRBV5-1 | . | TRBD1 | CASSRQGDREKLFF
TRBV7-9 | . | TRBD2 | CASSLGTSGKYNEQFF
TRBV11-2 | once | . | CASSLEAGNTIYF
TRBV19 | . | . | CASSHSQETQYF
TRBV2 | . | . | CASRKGLASNQPQHF
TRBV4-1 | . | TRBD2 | CASSFGTSGRTGELFF
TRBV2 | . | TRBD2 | CASSEAGGPYYEQYF
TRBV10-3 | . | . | CAISESPGGLDTEAFF
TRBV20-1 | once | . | CSALLVPEQYF
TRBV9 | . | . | CASSTGISGNTIYF
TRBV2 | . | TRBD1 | CASSPTGTVDEKLFF
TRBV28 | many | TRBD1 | CASSSGQGAEGYTF
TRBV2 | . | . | CASSGQGPPHTEAFF
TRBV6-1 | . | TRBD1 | CASRSDRGSYEQYF
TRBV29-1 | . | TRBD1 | CSVHEVGRGLTDTQYF
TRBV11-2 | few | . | CASRPIQQGPEQYF
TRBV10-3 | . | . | CAIRQENSGNTIYF
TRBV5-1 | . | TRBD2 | CASSFSGGTGELFF
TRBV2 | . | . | CASSEAGGNYGYTF
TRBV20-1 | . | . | CSARDQGGYTF
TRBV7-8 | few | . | CASSFPSGNTIYF
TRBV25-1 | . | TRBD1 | CASSRGQGSYEQYF
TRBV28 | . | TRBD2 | CASTAGGHGETQYF
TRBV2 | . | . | CAVGRRDLAKNIQYF
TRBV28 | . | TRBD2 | CASRLAGGPNEQFF
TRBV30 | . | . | CAWTGGGHEQYF
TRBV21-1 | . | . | CASSTDRGSDYEQYF
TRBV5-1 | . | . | CASSSQNTGELFF
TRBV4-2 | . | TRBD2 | CASSSQGLAGVNEQFF
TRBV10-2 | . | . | CASSDYLVQETQYF
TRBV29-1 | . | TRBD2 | CSVVVAGAYTQYF
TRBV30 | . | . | CAWKKRGRGTEAFF
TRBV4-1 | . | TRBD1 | CASSLGLQGARNQPQHF
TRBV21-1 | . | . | CASSRYLKSGRGADTQYF
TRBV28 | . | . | CASSLQSYEQYF
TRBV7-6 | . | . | CASSPPYPGNEQFF
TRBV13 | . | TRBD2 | CASSLGLAGGMSSYNEQFF
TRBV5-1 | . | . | CASSLDDSSNQPQHF
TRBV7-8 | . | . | CASSFTKDTLNTEAFF
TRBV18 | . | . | CASSLGAQRVEAFF
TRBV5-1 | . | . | CASSLETRRAYEQYF
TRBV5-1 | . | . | CASRSAPASDTEAFF
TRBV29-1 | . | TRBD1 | CSAGGGDAGRGYTF
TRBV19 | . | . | CASTSGQVYGYTF
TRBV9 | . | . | CASSVDPWDETQYF
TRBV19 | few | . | CASSWLLNTEAFF
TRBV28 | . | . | CASSLVGRGYTF
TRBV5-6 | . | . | CASSANLGRGSTEAFF